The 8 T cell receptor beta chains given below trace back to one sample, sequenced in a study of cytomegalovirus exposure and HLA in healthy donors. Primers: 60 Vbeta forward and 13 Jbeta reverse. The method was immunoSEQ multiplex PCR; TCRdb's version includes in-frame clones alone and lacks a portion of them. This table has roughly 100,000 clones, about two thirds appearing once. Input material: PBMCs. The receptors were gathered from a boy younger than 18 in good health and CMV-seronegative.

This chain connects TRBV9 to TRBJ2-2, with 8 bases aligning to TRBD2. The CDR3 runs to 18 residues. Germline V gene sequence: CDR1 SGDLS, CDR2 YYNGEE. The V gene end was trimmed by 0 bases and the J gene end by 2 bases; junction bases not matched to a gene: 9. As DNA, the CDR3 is TGTGCCAGCAGCGTAGTCGGGTACGCGGGGGGCAACACCGGGGAGCTGTTTTTT. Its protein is CASSVVGYAGGNTGELFF.

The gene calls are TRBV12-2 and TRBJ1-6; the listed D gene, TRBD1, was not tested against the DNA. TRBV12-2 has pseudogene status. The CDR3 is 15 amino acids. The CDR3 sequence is CASRFSQSYNSPLHF. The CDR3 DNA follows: TGTGCAAGTCGCTTTTCTCAGTCCTATAATTCACCCCTCCACTTT.

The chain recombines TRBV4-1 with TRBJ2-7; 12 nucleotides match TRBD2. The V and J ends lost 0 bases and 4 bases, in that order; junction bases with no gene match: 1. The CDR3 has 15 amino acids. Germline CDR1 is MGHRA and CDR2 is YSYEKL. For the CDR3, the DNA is TGCGCCAGCAGCCAAGAGGGACTAGCGGGTTACGAGCAGTACTTC. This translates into CASSQEGLAGYEQYF.

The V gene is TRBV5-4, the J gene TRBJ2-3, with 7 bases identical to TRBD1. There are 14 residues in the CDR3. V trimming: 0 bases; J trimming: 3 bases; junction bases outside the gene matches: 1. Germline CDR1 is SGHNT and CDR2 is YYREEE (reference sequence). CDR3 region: CASSLDRGTDTQYF. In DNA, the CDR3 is TGTGCCAGCAGCTTGGACAGGGGAACAGATACGCAGTATTTT.

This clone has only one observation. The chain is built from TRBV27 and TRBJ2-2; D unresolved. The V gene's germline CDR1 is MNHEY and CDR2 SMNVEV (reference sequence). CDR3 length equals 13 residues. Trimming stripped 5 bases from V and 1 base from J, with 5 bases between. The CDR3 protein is CASSLRNTGELFF. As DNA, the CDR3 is TGTGCCAGCAGTCTTCGGAACACCGGGGAGCTGTTTTTT.

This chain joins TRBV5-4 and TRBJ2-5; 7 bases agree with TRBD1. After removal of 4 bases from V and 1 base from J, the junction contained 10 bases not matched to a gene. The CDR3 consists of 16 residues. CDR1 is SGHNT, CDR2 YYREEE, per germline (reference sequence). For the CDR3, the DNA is TGTGCCAGCAGCGGTGGACAGGCCTTCCTCCAAGAGACCCAGTACTTC. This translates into CASSGGQAFLQETQYF.

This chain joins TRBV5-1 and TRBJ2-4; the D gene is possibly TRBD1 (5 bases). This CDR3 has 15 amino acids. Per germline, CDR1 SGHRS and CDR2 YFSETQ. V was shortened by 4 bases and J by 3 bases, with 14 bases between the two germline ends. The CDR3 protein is CASSLRETGKNIQYF. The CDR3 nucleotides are TGCGCCAGCAGCCTCAGAGAAACAGGCAAAAACATTCAGTACTTC.

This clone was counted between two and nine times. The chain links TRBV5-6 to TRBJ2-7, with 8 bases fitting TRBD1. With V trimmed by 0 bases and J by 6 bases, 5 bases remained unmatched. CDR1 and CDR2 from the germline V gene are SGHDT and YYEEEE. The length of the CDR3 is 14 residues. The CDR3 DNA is TGTGCCAGCAGCTTGGGCAGGGGGCTGGGCGAGCAGTACTTC. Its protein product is CASSLGRGLGEQYF.